These 4 T cell receptor beta chains originate from one sample sequenced in a study of CD8+ T cells in alopecia areata. Following RNA extraction, reverse transcription yielded cDNA that acted as the sequencing template. The repertoire was sequenced with immunoSEQ multiplex PCR; TCRdb's copy has only in-frame clones and lacks some. The sample records 50,000 to 70,000 clones, roughly 40% being singletons. The sequencing sample was made of NKG2D-low CD8+ T cells sorted from blood. The receptors shown here come from a human donor with alopecia areata.

V and J are TRBV11-2 and TRBJ1-5; D unresolved. This CDR3 has 13 residues. V gave up 3 bases and J gave up 5 bases, with 8 bases separating them. Germline assignment: CDR1 SGHAT and CDR2 FQNNGV. CDR3 protein: CASSFSLDQPQHF. DNA for the CDR3: TGTGCCAGCAGCTTTTCTCTGGATCAGCCCCAGCATTTT.

The chain couples TRBV7-3 to TRBJ2-5; the match to TRBD2 covers 7 bases. The CDR3 extends over 14 amino acids. Per germline, CDR1 SGHTA and CDR2 FQGTGA. With V trimmed by 0 bases and J by 6 bases, 4 bases remained unmatched. The CDR3 bases are TGTGCCAGCAGCTTAACTAGCGGGTCGCAGACCCAGTACTTC. As protein: CASSLTSGSQTQYF.

CDR3 region: CASSFVGYEQYF. The DNA for the CDR3 is TGTGCCAGCAGCTTTGTTGGTTACGAGCAGTACTTC. V is TRBV7-2 and J is TRBJ2-7; D is unresolved. Germline-derived CDR1 and CDR2 are SGHTA and FQGNSA. Trimming removed 3 bases from V and 4 bases from J, with 7 bases in between. The CDR3 consists of 12 residues. The full variable domain, its missing parts supplied by reference TRBV7-2 and TRBJ2-7, is GAGVSQSPSNKVTEKGKDVELRCDPISGHTALYWYRQSLGQGLEFLIYFQGNSAPDKSGLPSDRFSAERTGGSVSTLTIQRTQQEDSAVYLCASSFVGYEQYFGPGTRLTVT.

The CDR3 is CASSPQGGDGYTF. CDR3 coding DNA: TGTGCCAGCAGTCCGCAGGGAGGGGATGGCTACACCTTC. This chain connects TRBV5-6 to TRBJ1-2; D is perhaps TRBD1 (5 bases). The CDR3 covers 13 residues. V shed 5 bases and J shed 6 bases, with 14 bases lying between them. Germline V gene lookup returns CDR1 SGHDT and CDR2 YYEEEE.